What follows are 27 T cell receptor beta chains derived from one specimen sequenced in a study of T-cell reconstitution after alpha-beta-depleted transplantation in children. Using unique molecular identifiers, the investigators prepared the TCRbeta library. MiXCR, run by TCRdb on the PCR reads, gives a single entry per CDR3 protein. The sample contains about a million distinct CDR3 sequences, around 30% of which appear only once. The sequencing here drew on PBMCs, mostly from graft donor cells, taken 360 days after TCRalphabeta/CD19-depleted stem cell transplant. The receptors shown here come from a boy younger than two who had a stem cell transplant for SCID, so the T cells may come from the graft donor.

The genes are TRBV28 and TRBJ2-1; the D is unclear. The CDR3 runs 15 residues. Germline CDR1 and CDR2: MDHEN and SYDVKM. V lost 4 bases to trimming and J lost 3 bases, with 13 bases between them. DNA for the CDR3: TGTGCCAGCAGTTGGACCTTGGGCCGCTACAATGAGCAGTTCTTC. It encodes CASSWTLGRYNEQFF.

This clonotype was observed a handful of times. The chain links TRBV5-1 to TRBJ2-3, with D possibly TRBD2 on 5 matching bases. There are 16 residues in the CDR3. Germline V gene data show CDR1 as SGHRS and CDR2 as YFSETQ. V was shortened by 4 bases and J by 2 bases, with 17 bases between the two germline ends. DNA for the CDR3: TGCGCCAGCAGCCCCCCAAGCGGAGCCTTCACAGATACGCAGTATTTT. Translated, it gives CASSPPSGAFTDTQYF.

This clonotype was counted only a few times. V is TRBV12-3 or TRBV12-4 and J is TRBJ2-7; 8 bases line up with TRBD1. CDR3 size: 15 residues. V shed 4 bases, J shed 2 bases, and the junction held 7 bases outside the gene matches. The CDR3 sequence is CASSSPDRAAYEQYF. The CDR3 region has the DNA TGTGCCAGCAGTTCCCCGGACAGGGCCGCCTACGAGCAGTACTTC.

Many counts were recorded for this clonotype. Here the CDR3 DNA reads TGTGCCAGCAGTCCGGGACAGGGTCGGTACGAGCAGTACTTC. Protein sequence: CASSPGQGRYEQYF. The rearrangement uses TRBV27 and TRBJ2-7; 9 bases line up with TRBD1. From germline, CDR1 is MNHEY and CDR2 SMNVEV (reference sequence). The CDR3 is 14 amino acids. Trimming removed 5 bases from V and 4 bases from J; junction bases left unmatched: 6.

CDR3 DNA: TGTGCCAGCAGTCTAGCGGAGTATGTGACAGATACGCAGTATTTT. It specifies CASSLAEYVTDTQYF. The chain joins TRBV28 to TRBJ2-3; 7 bases agree with TRBD2. The germline gives CDR1 MDHEN, CDR2 SYDVKM. CDR3 length equals 15 residues. The V gene end was trimmed by 5 bases and the J gene end by 3 bases; junction bases not matched to a gene: 8.

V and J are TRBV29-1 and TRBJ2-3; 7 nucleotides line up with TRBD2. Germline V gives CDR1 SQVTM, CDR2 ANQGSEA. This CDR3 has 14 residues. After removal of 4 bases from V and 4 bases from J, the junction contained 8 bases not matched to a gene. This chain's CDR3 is CSVGSGGGADTQYF. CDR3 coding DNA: TGCAGCGTTGGGTCGGGGGGAGGGGCAGATACGCAGTATTTT.

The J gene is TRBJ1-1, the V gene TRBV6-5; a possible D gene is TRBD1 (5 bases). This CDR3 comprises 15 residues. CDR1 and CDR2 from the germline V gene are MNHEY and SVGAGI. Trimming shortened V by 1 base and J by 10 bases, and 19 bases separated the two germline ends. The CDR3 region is CASSYYGQAGLTAFF. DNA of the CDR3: TGTGCCAGCAGTTACTACGGGCAGGCGGGGCTGACAGCTTTCTTT.

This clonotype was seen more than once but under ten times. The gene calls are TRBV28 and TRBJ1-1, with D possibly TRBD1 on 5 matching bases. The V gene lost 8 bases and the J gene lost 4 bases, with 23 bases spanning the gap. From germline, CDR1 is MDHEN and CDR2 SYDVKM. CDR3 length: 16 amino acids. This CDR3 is CASADSGPGGGTEAFF. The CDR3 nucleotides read TGTGCCAGCGCGGATTCCGGCCCGGGGGGAGGCACTGAAGCTTTCTTT. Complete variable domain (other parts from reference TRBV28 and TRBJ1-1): DVKVTQSSRYLVKRTGEKVFLECVQDMDHENMFWYRQDPGLGLRLIYFSYDVKMKEKGDIPEGYSVSREKKERFSLILESASTNQTSMYLCASADSGPGGGTEAFFGQGTRLTVV.

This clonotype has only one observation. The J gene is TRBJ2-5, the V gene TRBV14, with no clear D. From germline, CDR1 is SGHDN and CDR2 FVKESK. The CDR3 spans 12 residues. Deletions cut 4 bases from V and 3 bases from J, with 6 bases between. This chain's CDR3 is CASSPAEETQYF. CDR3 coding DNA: TGTGCCAGCAGCCCGGCGGAAGAGACCCAGTACTTC.

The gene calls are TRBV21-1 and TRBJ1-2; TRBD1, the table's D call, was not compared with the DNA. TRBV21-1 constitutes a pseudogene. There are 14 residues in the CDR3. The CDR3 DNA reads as TGTGCCAGCAGCAAGAGGACAGGGTGGTTTGGCTACACCTTC. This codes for CASSKRTGWFGYTF.

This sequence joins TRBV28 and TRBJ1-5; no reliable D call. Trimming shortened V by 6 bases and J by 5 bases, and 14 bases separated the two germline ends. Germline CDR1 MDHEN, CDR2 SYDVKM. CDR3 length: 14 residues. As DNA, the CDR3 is TGTGCCAGCAGCAATCTGCGGACCGATCAGCCCCAGCATTTT. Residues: CASSNLRTDQPQHF.

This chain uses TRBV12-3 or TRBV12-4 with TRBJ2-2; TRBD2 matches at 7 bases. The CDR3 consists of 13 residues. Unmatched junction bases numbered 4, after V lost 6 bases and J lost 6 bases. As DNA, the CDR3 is TGTGCCAGCAGCCGACTAGCCCCCGGGGAGCTGTTTTTT. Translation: CASSRLAPGELFF.

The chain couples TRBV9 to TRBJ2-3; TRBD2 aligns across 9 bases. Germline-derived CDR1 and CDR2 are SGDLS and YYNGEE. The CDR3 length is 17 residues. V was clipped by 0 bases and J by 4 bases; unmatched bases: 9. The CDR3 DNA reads TGTGCCAGCAGCGTAGATGCGGGGGGGCGTCTCGCAGATACGCAGTATTTT. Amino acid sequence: CASSVDAGGRLADTQYF.

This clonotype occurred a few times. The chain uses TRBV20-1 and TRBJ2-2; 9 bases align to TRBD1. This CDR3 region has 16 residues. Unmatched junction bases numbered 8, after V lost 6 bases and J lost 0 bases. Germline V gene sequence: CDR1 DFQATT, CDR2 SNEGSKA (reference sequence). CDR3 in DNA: TGCAGTGCGCGGGACAGGGCGGGAGCGAACACCGGGGAGCTGTTTTTT. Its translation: CSARDRAGANTGELFF.

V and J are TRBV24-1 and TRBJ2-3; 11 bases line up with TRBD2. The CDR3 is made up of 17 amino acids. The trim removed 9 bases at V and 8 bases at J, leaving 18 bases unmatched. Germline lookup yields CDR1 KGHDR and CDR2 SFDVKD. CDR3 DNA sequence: TGTGCCACCGCCGACGCCAGTAGCGGGGGGGCAGGCGGTACGCAGTATTTT. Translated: CATADASSGGAGGTQYF.

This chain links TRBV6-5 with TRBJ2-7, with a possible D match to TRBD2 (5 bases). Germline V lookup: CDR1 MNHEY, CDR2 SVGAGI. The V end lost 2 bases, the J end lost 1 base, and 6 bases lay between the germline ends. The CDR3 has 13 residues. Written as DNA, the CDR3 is TGTGCCAGCAGTTACCGGGAATCCTACGAGCAGTACTTC. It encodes CASSYRESYEQYF.

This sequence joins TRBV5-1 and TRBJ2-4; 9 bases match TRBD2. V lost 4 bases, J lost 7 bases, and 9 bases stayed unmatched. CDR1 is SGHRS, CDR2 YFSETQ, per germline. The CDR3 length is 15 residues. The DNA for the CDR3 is TGCGCCAGCAGCCAGGGACTAGCTCGGTCTAACATTCAGTACTTC. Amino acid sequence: CASSQGLARSNIQYF.

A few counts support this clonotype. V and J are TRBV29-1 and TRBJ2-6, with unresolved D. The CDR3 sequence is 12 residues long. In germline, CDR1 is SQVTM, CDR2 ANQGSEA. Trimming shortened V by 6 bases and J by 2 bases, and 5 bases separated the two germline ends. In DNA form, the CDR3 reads TGCAGCGTCGCGACTGGGGCCAACGTCCTGACTTTC. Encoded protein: CSVATGANVLTF.

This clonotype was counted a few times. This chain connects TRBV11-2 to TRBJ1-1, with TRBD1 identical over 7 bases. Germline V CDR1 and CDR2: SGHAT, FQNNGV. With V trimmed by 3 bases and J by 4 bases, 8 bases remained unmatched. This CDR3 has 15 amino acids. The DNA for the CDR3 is TGTGCCAGCAGCTTCACAGGGGCCAGGGGCACTGAAGCTTTCTTT. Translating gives CASSFTGARGTEAFF.

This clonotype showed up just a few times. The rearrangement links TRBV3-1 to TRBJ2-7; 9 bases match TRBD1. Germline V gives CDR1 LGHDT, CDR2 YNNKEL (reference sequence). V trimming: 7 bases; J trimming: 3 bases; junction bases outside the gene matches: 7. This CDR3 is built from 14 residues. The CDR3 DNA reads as TGTGCCAGCAATGACAGGGGGATTGGCTACGAGCAGTACTTC. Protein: CASNDRGIGYEQYF.

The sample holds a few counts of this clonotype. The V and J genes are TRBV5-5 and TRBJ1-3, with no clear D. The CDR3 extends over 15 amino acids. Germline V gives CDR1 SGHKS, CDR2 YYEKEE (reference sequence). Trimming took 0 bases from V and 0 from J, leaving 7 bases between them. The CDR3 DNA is TGTGCCAGCAGCTTGGAGTGGATCTCTGGAAACACCATATATTTT. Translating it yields CASSLEWISGNTIYF.

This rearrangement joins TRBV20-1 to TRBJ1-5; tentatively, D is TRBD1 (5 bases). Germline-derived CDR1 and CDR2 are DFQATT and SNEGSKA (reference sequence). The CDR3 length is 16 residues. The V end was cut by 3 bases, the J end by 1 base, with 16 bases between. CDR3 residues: CSARVLVRDSNQPQHF. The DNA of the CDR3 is TGCAGTGCTAGGGTACTTGTCCGGGACAGCAATCAGCCCCAGCATTTT.

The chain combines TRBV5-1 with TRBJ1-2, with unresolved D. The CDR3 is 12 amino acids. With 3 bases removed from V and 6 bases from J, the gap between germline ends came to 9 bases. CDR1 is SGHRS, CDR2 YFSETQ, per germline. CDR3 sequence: CASSSDPDGYTF. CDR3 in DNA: TGCGCCAGCAGCTCCGATCCCGATGGCTACACCTTC.

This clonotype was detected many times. CDR3 residues: CASSLGTGVGQYF. CDR3 nucleotides: TGTGCCAGCAGTTTGGGGACAGGGGTCGGGCAGTATTTT. The chain uses TRBV12-3 or TRBV12-4 and TRBJ2-3, with TRBD1 matching over 10 bases. The CDR3 runs 13 residues. The trim removed 3 bases at V and 11 bases at J, leaving 5 bases unmatched.

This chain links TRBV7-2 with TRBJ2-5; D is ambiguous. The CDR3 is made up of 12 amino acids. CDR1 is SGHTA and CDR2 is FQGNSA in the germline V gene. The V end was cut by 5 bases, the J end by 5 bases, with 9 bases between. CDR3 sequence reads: CASSGLDETQYF. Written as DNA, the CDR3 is TGTGCCAGCAGCGGCCTGGACGAGACCCAGTACTTC.

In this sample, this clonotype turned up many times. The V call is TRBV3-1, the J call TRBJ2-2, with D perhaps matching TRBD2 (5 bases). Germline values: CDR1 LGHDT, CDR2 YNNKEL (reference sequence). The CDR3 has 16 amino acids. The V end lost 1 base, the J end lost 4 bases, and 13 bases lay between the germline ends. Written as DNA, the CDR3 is TGTGCCAGCAGCCAAGTAACAGCGGCGGGCACCGGGGAGCTGTTTTTT. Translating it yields CASSQVTAAGTGELFF.

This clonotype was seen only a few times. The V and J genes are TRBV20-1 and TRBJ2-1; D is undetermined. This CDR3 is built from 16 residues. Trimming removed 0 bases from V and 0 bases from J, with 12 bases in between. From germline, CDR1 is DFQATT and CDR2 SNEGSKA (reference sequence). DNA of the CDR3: TGCAGTGCTAGAGAAGTGTTGTGGAGCTCCTACAATGAGCAGTTCTTC. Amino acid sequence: CSAREVLWSSYNEQFF.